A selection of T cell receptor beta chains follows, all from one sample in a study of cytomegalovirus exposure and HLA in healthy donors. Clones were read by immunoSEQ multiplex PCR, and TCRdb kept only the in-frame ones, dropping some. The sample comprises around 220,000 clones, 83% of which are singletons, and about 1.4% rests with the top ten. The sample comprised PBMCs. Receptors were obtained from a girl under 18 in good health and CMV-seronegative. The CDR3 runs from the conserved cysteine through the conserved F or W. A D gene is named only where the DNA matches it firmly. Size tells how often a clone was seen (once, few, many) or the class of an expanded clone, and some rows leave it out.

J gene: TRBJ2-1
V gene: TRBV4-1
clone size: few
D gene: .
CDR3 protein: CASSHATINEQFF
CDR3 DNA: TGCGCCAGCAGCCATGCGACTATCAATGAGCAGTTCTTC

J gene: TRBJ2-3
V gene: TRBV5-1
clone size: once
D gene: .
CDR3 protein: CASSLGSGGTDTQYF
CDR3 DNA: TGCGCCAGCAGCTTGGGGTCGGGGGGCACAGATACGCAGTATTTT

J gene: TRBJ2-3
V gene: TRBV7-9
clone size: .
D gene: .
CDR3 protein: CASSSASGRDTQYF
CDR3 DNA: TGTGCCAGCAGCTCGGCTTCGGGGAGAGATACGCAGTATTTT

J gene: TRBJ1-4
V gene: TRBV6-1
clone size: few
D gene: TRBD1
CDR3 protein: CASSDPTGDEKLFF
CDR3 DNA: TGTGCCAGCAGTGATCCCACAGGGGATGAAAAACTGTTTTTT

J gene: TRBJ1-2
V gene: TRBV28
clone size: .
D gene: .
CDR3 protein: CASTPWGGWDYTF
CDR3 DNA: TGTGCCAGCACCCCCTGGGGGGGCTGGGACTACACCTTC

J gene: TRBJ1-1
V gene: TRBV7-2
clone size: few
D gene: .
CDR3 protein: CASSPSGGNTEAFF
CDR3 DNA: TGTGCCAGCAGCCCTTCGGGGGGGAACACTGAAGCTTTCTTT

J gene: TRBJ2-7
V gene: TRBV28
clone size: .
D gene: TRBD1
CDR3 protein: CASSAAGGGEQYF
CDR3 DNA: TGTGCCAGCAGTGCAGCAGGGGGCGGGGAGCAGTACTTC

J gene: TRBJ1-2
V gene: TRBV29-1
clone size: .
D gene: .
CDR3 protein: CSVLTSKGIGLNYGYTF
CDR3 DNA: TGCAGCGTTCTTACAAGTAAGGGGATTGGTCTGAACTATGGCTACACCTTC

J gene: TRBJ2-7
V gene: TRBV18
clone size: .
D gene: .
CDR3 protein: CASSAGTPGEQYF
CDR3 DNA: TGTGCCAGCTCCGCCGGGACTCCCGGAGAGCAGTACTTC

J gene: TRBJ2-1
V gene: TRBV19
clone size: once
D gene: TRBD1
CDR3 protein: CASSIATGNNEQFF
CDR3 DNA: TGTGCCAGTAGTATAGCGACAGGGAACAATGAGCAGTTCTTC

J gene: TRBJ2-4
V gene: TRBV21-1
clone size: .
D gene: .
CDR3 protein: CASSKQGRGRTKNIQYF
CDR3 DNA: TGTGCCAGCAGCAAACAAGGCAGGGGGCGGACCAAAAACATTCAGTACTTC

J gene: TRBJ1-1
V gene: TRBV7-3
clone size: .
D gene: .
CDR3 protein: CASSSQGNTEAFF
CDR3 DNA: TGTGCCAGCAGCTCACAGGGGAACACTGAAGCTTTCTTT

J gene: TRBJ2-3
V gene: TRBV5-6
clone size: .
D gene: .
CDR3 protein: CASSLPRDSVHF
CDR3 DNA: TGTGCCAGCAGCCTCCCCCGGGACTCCGTTCATTTT

J gene: TRBJ1-2
V gene: TRBV30
clone size: once
D gene: .
CDR3 protein: CAWSLPVGPYGYTF
CDR3 DNA: TGTGCCTGGAGTCTTCCAGTGGGGCCCTATGGCTACACCTTC

J gene: TRBJ1-1
V gene: TRBV27
clone size: .
D gene: .
CDR3 protein: CASSSAGVNTEAFF
CDR3 DNA: TGTGCCAGCAGCTCGGCAGGGGTGAACACTGAAGCTTTCTTT

J gene: TRBJ2-3
V gene: TRBV19
clone size: .
D gene: TRBD2
CDR3 protein: CASSERTRKDTQYF
CDR3 DNA: TGTGCCAGTAGCGAGAGGACTAGAAAAGATACGCAGTATTTT

J gene: TRBJ1-1
V gene: TRBV28
clone size: .
D gene: .
CDR3 protein: CASKIAGLSTEAFF
CDR3 DNA: TGTGCCAGCAAGATTGCAGGGCTATCCACTGAAGCTTTCTTT